This entry describes one T cell receptor (beta chain). The sample is drawn from a study of blood T cell repertoires in COVID-19. Study-level information: Acute-phase and convalescent COVID-19 samples originated in the United States, Italy and Spain. PBMCs, B-cell-depleted T cells, or T cells provided the cDNA or gDNA that made up the material.

V shed 2 bases, J shed 7 bases, and the junction held 11 bases outside the gene matches. Germline V gene data show CDR1 as MNHEY and CDR2 as SVGEGT. The CDR3 runs to 16 residues. In the original workflow: Nucleated cell number was recorded as an estimate derived from reference gene primer amplification. Sequenced by immunoSEQ multiplex PCR; TCRdb stores in-frame clones only, minus some. The V and J calls and clone size come from that table; D and trimming were worked out from the DNA. Here the sample spans about 180,000 clones, roughly four fifths being singletons. The V and J genes are TRBV6-2 or TRBV6-3 and TRBJ1-5; 7 bases align to TRBD1. The receptor comes from a human donor in a cohort sampled during active COVID-19. The sequencing sample was made of peripheral blood. CDR3 nucleotide sequence: TGTGCCAGCAGTTACCCTCGACAGGGAGACGGACAGCCCCAGCATTTT. Its protein is CASSYPRQGDGQPQHF.